This section outlines one T cell receptor beta chain sequence together with its context. In the authors' methods: Amplification of reference gene primers was used by the study to estimate nucleated cell counts. The repertoire was sequenced with immunoSEQ multiplex PCR; TCRdb's copy has only in-frame clones and lacks some. The DNA gave D and trimming, while V, J and clone size come from that table. The profile shows 300,000 to 450,000 clones, 75% to 90% of them singletons. This entry belongs to a study of blood T cell repertoires in COVID-19. The wider study: Specimens from acute and convalescent COVID-19 originated in the United States, Italy and Spain.

The material sequenced was peripheral blood. The clonotype comes from a woman aged 18-29 years with acute or convalescent COVID-19.

Written as DNA, the CDR3 is TGTGCCAGCAGCGTCTCGGGGGGTCGCCGGGGTAGGGAGCAGTTCTTC. Its protein is CASSVSGGRRGREQFF. The gene calls are TRBV5-4 and TRBJ2-1; 7 bases are shared with TRBD2. The CDR3 length is 16 residues. J was trimmed by 10 bases and V by 4 bases; bases with no gene match: 17. CDR1 is SGHNT and CDR2 is YYREEE in the germline V gene (reference sequence).